This TCR beta chain derives from a study of T cell repertoires and HLA-DP antigens. Study as a whole: Alloantigens: one with one groove difference and one with around 9 differences versus self.

The V gene's germline CDR1 is SGHVS and CDR2 FNYEAQ. V lost 1 base, J lost 8 bases, and 13 bases stayed unmatched. The CDR3 sequence is 17 residues long. Primers targeted 54 TRBV and 13 TRBJ segments. Only in-frame clones appear in the TCRdb table, and some are missing; sequencing was by immunoSEQ multiplex PCR. The sample has about 73,000 clones, about 80% seen once; the top ten hold roughly 1.5%. The study, taken as a whole, reports: Against one allele, clones undetected before culture averaged roughly 35%; against the other, roughly 50%. Sorted CD137+ cells had clonality around 0.39 against both alloantigens, versus about 0.04 pre-culture.

As to this clone: Its antigen is as yet unknown.

The receptor was isolated from a man aged 60-69 years in good health and CMV-seronegative. This sequence joins TRBV7-6 and TRBJ2-1; TRBD2 matches at 8 bases. The sequenced sample consisted of CD4+ T cells from PBMCs. The CDR3 loop is CASSLEYPTSGWDEQFF. The CDR3 DNA is TGTGCCAGCAGCTTAGAATATCCCACTAGCGGATGGGATGAGCAGTTCTTC.